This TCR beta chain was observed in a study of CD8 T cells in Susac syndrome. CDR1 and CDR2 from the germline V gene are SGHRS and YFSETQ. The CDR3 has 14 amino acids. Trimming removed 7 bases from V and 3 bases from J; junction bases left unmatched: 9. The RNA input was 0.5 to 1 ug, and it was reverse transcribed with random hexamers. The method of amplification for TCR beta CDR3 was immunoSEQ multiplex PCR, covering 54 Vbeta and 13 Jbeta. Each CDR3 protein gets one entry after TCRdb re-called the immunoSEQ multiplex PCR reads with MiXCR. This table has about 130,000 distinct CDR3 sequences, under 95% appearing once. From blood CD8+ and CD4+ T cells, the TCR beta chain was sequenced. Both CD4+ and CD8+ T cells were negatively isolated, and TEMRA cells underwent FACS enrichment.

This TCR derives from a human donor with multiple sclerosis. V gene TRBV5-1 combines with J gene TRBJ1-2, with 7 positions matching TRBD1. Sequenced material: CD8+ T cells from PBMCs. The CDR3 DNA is TGCGCCAGCCGCAACATTGGGACAGACTATGGCTACACCTTC. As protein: CASRNIGTDYGYTF.